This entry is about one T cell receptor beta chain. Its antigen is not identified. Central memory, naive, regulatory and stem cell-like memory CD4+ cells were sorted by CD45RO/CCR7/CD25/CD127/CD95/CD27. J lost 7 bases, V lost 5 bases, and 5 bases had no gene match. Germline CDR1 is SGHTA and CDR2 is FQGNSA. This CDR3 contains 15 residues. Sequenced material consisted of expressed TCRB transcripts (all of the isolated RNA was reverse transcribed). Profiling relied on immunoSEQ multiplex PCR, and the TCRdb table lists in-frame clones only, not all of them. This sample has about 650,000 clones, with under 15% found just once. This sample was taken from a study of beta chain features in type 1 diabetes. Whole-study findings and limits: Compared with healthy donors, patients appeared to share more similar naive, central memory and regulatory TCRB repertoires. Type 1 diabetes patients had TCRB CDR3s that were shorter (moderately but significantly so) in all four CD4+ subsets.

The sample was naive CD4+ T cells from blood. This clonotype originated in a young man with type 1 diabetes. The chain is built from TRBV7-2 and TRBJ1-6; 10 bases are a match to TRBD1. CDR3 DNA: TGTGCCAGCAGCGCCCCGGGACAGGGGAATTCACCCCTCCACTTT. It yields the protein CASSAPGQGNSPLHF.